This T cell receptor (beta chain) was recovered during a study of cytomegalovirus exposure and HLA in healthy donors. Study-level points and caveats: What was likely a sequencing artifact was a cluster of highly shared sequence variants. The authors reported that TCR beta sequences could predict HLA-A and HLA-B alleles. These predictions were accurate for most subjects in the first cohort.

This CDR3 comprises 14 residues. With 1 base clipped from V and 4 bases from J, the junction kept 3 bases outside the gene matches. In germline, CDR1 is SGHAT, CDR2 FQNNGV. With respect to this clone: Its target is unknown.

With 60 Vbeta and 13 Jbeta primers, the PCR was carried out. Profiled with immunoSEQ multiplex PCR; TCRdb holds only in-frame clones, not every one. Found here are 150,000 to 200,000 clones, 70% to 90% of them singletons; the top ten hold about a tenth. The TCR sequence derives from a man aged 18 to 30 in good health and CMV-seropositive. The sequenced material came from PBMCs. V gene TRBV11-2 combines with J gene TRBJ2-7, with 8 positions matching TRBD1. CDR3 sequence reads: CASSLAQGGYEQYF. The CDR3 DNA is TGTGCCAGCAGCTTAGCACAGGGGGGTTACGAGCAGTACTTC.